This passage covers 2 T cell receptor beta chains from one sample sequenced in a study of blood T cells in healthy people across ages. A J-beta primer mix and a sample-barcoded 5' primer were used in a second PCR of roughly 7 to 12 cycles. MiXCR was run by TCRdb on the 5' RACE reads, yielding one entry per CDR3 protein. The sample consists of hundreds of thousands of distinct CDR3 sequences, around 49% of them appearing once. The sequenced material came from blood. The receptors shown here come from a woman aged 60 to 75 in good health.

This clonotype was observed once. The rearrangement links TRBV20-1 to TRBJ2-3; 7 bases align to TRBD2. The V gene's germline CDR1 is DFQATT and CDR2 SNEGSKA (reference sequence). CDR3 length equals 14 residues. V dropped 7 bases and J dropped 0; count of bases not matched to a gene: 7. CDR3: CSDRLAASTDTQYF. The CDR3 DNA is TGCAGTGATAGGCTAGCGGCAAGCACAGATACGCAGTATTTT.

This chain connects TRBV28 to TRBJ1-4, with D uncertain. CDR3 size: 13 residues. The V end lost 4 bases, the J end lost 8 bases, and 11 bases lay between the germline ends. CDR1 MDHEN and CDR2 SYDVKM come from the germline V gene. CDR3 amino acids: CASSWKNWEKLFF. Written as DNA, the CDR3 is TGTGCCAGCAGTTGGAAAAATTGGGAAAAACTGTTTTTT.